These 32 T cell receptor beta chains were all obtained from the same sample, sequenced in a study of cytomegalovirus exposure and HLA in healthy donors. Clones were read by immunoSEQ multiplex PCR, and TCRdb kept only the in-frame ones, dropping some. The sample has about 110,000 clones, approximately 94% seen once. Source material: PBMCs. The receptors stem from a woman younger than 35 in good health and CMV-seronegative.

J is TRBJ1-4 and V is TRBV9; 7 bases are shared with TRBD1. Unmatched junction bases numbered 7, after V lost 3 bases and J lost 5 bases. Germline loops: CDR1 SGDLS, CDR2 YYNGEE. The CDR3 is 15 amino acids. Written as DNA, the CDR3 is TGTGCCAGCAGCGCCTTCAGGGGGAGGAATGAAAAACTGTTTTTT. It is translated as CASSAFRGRNEKLFF.

This clone has a single count. This chain uses TRBV11-2 with TRBJ1-2; tentatively, D is TRBD1 (6 bases). CDR3 length: 16 amino acids. Looked up from germline, CDR1 is SGHAT and CDR2 is FQNNGV. Trimming removed 5 bases from V and 4 bases from J, with 20 bases in between. For the CDR3, the DNA is TGTGCCAGCAGCCAGGGGCAGGCGAGCAAGTCCTATGGCTACACCTTC. This gives the protein CASSQGQASKSYGYTF. The entire variable domain, with the rest obtained from reference TRBV11-2 and TRBJ1-2, is as follows: EAGVAQSPRYKIIEKRQSVAFWCNPISGHATLYWYQQILGQGPKLLIQFQNNGVVDDSQLPKDRFSAERLKGVDSTLKIQPAKLEDSAVYLCASSQGQASKSYGYTFGSGTRLTVV.

V is TRBV6-5 and J is TRBJ2-5, with 7 bases identical to TRBD1. The ends lost 6 bases at V and 1 base at J; junction bases unmatched: 2. Per germline, CDR1 MNHEY and CDR2 SVGAGI. This CDR3 is built from 13 residues. The CDR3 protein is CASRRTGQETQYF. CDR3 in DNA: TGTGCCAGCAGGCGGACAGGCCAAGAGACCCAGTACTTC.

The CDR3 spells CASSYSAGRNEQFF. For the CDR3, the DNA is TGTGCCAGCAGTTACTCAGCAGGGAGGAATGAGCAGTTCTTC. The chain joins TRBV6-5 to TRBJ2-1, with D tentatively TRBD2 (6 bases). This CDR3 is built from 14 residues. The V end was cut by 0 bases, the J end by 7 bases, with 10 bases between. Germline assignment: CDR1 MNHEY and CDR2 SVGAGI.

This clone came up once. CDR3 nucleotide sequence: TGTGCCAGCAGTTCTACAGTATATACTACAGATACGCAGTATTTT. The encoded protein is CASSSTVYTTDTQYF. V is TRBV28 and J is TRBJ2-3, with D uncertain. Trimming took off 4 bases at V and 3 bases at J, with 14 bases between the two ends. CDR3 size: 15 residues. Germline loops: CDR1 MDHEN, CDR2 SYDVKM.

The V gene is TRBV4-3, the J gene TRBJ2-1; 8 bases are shared with TRBD1. CDR3 size: 12 residues. The V and J ends lost 4 bases and 8 bases, in that order; junction bases with no gene match: 1. The germline gives CDR1 LGHNA, CDR2 YSLEER. CDR3 region: CASSLTGDEQFF. The CDR3, as DNA: TGCGCCAGCAGCCTGACAGGGGATGAGCAGTTCTTC.

The V gene is TRBV19, the J gene TRBJ2-2, with 7 bases matching TRBD1. This CDR3 region has 14 residues. Per germline, CDR1 LNHDA and CDR2 SQIVND (reference sequence). V was pared by 7 bases and J by 1 base, with 3 bases of the junction left unmatched. The CDR3 DNA reads as TGTGCCAGTATGTACAGGGGGAACACCGGGGAGCTGTTTTTT. Residues: CASMYRGNTGELFF.

The J gene is TRBJ2-3, the V gene TRBV4-1; 8 bases fit TRBD2. With 4 bases clipped from V and 0 bases from J, the junction kept 6 bases outside the gene matches. The CDR3 has 16 residues. From germline, CDR1 is MGHRA and CDR2 YSYEKL. The CDR3 reads CASSRLERGSTDTQYF. The CDR3 region has the DNA TGCGCCAGCAGCCGCCTGGAGCGGGGGAGCACAGATACGCAGTATTTT.

The rearrangement joins TRBV5-1 to TRBJ1-2, with D maybe TRBD1 (6 bases). The CDR3 has 15 residues. The V gene lost 0 bases and the J gene lost 3 bases, with 12 bases spanning the gap. Germline V gene data show CDR1 as SGHRS and CDR2 as YFSETQ. The CDR3 nucleotides are TGCGCCAGCAGCTTGGGGGGGCTGGAGTACTATGGCTACACCTTC. Protein: CASSLGGLEYYGYTF.

This sequence joins TRBV28 and TRBJ2-1, with 8 bases identical to TRBD2. V lost 5 bases and J lost 0; bases outside the gene matches: 3. CDR3 length: 15 amino acids. In germline, CDR1 is MDHEN, CDR2 SYDVKM. CDR3 coding DNA: TGTGCCAGCAGTCGGACTAGCACCTCCTACAATGAGCAGTTCTTC. This gives the protein CASSRTSTSYNEQFF.

This clone occurred once. The genes are TRBV4-3 and TRBJ2-2; D might be TRBD2 (6 bases). V was shortened by 0 bases and J by 3 bases, with 8 bases between the two germline ends. The CDR3 contains 15 residues. Germline loops: CDR1 LGHNA, CDR2 YSLEER. The chain's CDR3 is CASSQDREDTGELFF. DNA of the CDR3: TGCGCCAGCAGCCAAGATAGGGAGGACACCGGGGAGCTGTTTTTT.

The chain recombines TRBV28 with TRBJ2-7; TRBD1 matches at 9 bases. With V trimmed by 6 bases and J by 7 bases, 4 bases remained unmatched. Germline lookup yields CDR1 MDHEN and CDR2 SYDVKM. This CDR3 spans 12 amino acids. The CDR3 reads CASRQGAWEQYF. CDR3 bases: TGTGCCAGCAGACAGGGGGCATGGGAGCAGTACTTC.

The chain uses TRBV6-5 and TRBJ2-7; 7 bases agree with TRBD1. The CDR3 consists of 13 residues. V lost 7 bases to trimming and J lost 3 bases; unmatched junction nucleotides: 6. Germline loops: CDR1 MNHEY, CDR2 SVGAGI. CDR3 nucleotides: TGTGCCAGCACCTCGACAGGGATCTACGAGCAGTACTTC. It is translated as CASTSTGIYEQYF.

This chain connects TRBV10-3 to TRBJ1-5; the match to TRBD1 covers 8 bases. V lost 3 bases, J lost 9 bases, and 13 bases stayed unmatched. Germline V gene lookup returns CDR1 ENHRY and CDR2 SYGVKD. The CDR3 spans 16 residues. The DNA for the CDR3 is TGTGCCATCAGTGACCCGACAGGGGACGGAGCGCGGCCCCAGCATTTT. Its protein is CAISDPTGDGARPQHF.

This chain joins TRBV28 and TRBJ1-1, with D possibly being TRBD1 (6 bases). The CDR3 covers 15 residues. Per germline, CDR1 MDHEN and CDR2 SYDVKM. Trimming shortened V by 3 bases and J by 1 base, and 12 bases separated the two germline ends. CDR3 loop: CASSFNPTGNTEAFF. In DNA form, the CDR3 reads TGTGCCAGCAGTTTCAACCCGACAGGGAACACTGAAGCTTTCTTT. The full variable domain, with the rest looked up from reference TRBV28 and TRBJ1-1, is DVKVTQSSRYLVKRTGEKVFLECVQDMDHENMFWYRQDPGLGLRLIYFSYDVKMKEKGDIPEGYSVSREKKERFSLILESASTNQTSMYLCASSFNPTGNTEAFFGQGTRLTVV.

The chain carries TRBV6-6 and TRBJ2-1; possible D gene TRBD2, 7 bases. The CDR3 spans 14 residues. In germline, CDR1 is MNHNY, CDR2 SVGAGI (reference sequence). V lost 8 bases and J lost 9, with 20 bases in between. Here the CDR3 reads CASFRGGGGGEQFF. Written as DNA, the CDR3 is TGTGCCAGCTTCCGAGGGGGGGGTGGTGGTGAGCAGTTCTTC.

This clone appeared a few times. This rearrangement joins TRBV5-1 to TRBJ2-7, with 7 bases that match TRBD1. Looked up from germline, CDR1 is SGHRS and CDR2 is YFSETQ. This CDR3 has 16 amino acids. Losses at the gene ends were 4 bases for V and 4 bases for J; bases not matched to a gene: 14. The CDR3 DNA follows: TGCGCCAGCAGCCTCGAGCCCGGGACAGCCATTTACGAGCAGTACTTC. Translation gives CASSLEPGTAIYEQYF. The whole variable domain, filled in from reference TRBV5-1 and TRBJ2-7, reads KAGVTQTPRYLIKTRGQQVTLSCSPISGHRSVSWYQQTPGQGLQFLFEYFSETQRNKGNFPGRFSGRQFSNSRSEMNVSTLELGDSALYLCASSLEPGTAIYEQYFGPGTRLTVT.

The chain employs TRBV5-5 and TRBJ2-7; D unresolved. V was cut by 0 bases and J by 2 bases, with 6 bases left in between. The V gene's germline CDR1 is SGHKS and CDR2 YYEKEE (reference sequence). The CDR3 has 13 amino acids. Here the CDR3 reads CASSLELTYEQYF. The CDR3 DNA follows: TGTGCCAGCAGCTTGGAACTGACCTACGAGCAGTACTTC.

V gene TRBV7-6 combines with J gene TRBJ2-3; maybe TRBD2 (6 bases). CDR3 length equals 16 residues. CDR1 and CDR2 (germline): SGHVS, FNYEAQ. V lost 5 bases and J 4 bases, leaving 19 bases between the germline ends. DNA of the CDR3: TGTGCCAGCAGCCCGGTTGTGGCGGGGTTGGCAGATACGCAGTATTTT. It codes for CASSPVVAGLADTQYF.

The chain carries TRBV6-6 and TRBJ1-4, with D possibly being TRBD1 (6 bases). Germline V gene lookup returns CDR1 MNHNY and CDR2 SVGAGI (reference sequence). The CDR3 sequence is 16 residues long. Trimming left V 8 bases short and J 0 bases short, with 16 bases between. The CDR3 bases are TGTGCCAGCCTTAAGACAGGAACCCCAACTAATGAAAAACTGTTTTTT. The encoded protein is CASLKTGTPTNEKLFF.

This clone is a singleton in its sample. The chain uses TRBV7-3 and TRBJ2-6, with TRBD2 identical over 10 bases. The trim removed 7 bases at V and 0 bases at J, leaving 6 bases unmatched. CDR3 length equals 17 residues. From germline, CDR1 is SGHTA and CDR2 FQGTGA. The CDR3 DNA reads as TGTGCCAGCATGAGCGGGGGGGGCGACTCTGGGGCCAACGTCCTGACTTTC. Residues: CASMSGGGDSGANVLTF.

This rearrangement joins TRBV7-9 to TRBJ1-2; TRBD1 matches at 9 bases. This CDR3 region has 14 residues. V was pared by 5 bases and J by 4 bases, with 5 bases of the junction left unmatched. The V gene's germline CDR1 is SEHNR and CDR2 FQNEAQ (reference sequence). CDR3 in amino acids: CASSLGQGSYGYTF. For the CDR3, the DNA is TGTGCCAGCAGCCTTGGACAGGGGAGCTATGGCTACACCTTC. Complete variable domain (other parts from reference TRBV7-9 and TRBJ1-2): DTGVSQNPRHKITKRGQNVTFRCDPISEHNRLYWYRQTLGQGPEFLTYFQNEAQLEKSRLLSDRFSAERPKGSFSTLEIQRTEQGDSAMYLCASSLGQGSYGYTFGSGTRLTVV.

The J gene is TRBJ1-1, the V gene TRBV5-4; no definite D call. Germline loops: CDR1 SGHNT, CDR2 YYREEE (reference sequence). V was pared by 3 bases and J by 5 bases, with 11 bases between. The CDR3 is made up of 13 amino acids. The CDR3 DNA is TGTGCCAGCAGCTCCACGGCGGGTACTGAAGCTTTCTTT. Protein sequence: CASSSTAGTEAFF.

The rearrangement uses TRBV28 and TRBJ1-5, with 8 bases lining up with TRBD1. Germline-derived CDR1 and CDR2 are MDHEN and SYDVKM. This CDR3 has 17 amino acids. The J segment lost 0 bases and the V segment lost 6 bases, leaving 10 bases of the junction unmatched. The CDR3 is CASSLRTGIYSNQPQHF. In nucleotides, the CDR3 is TGTGCCAGCAGCCTTAGGACAGGGATATATAGCAATCAGCCCCAGCATTTT.

The CDR3 DNA reads as TGTGCCAGCAGCCCACAGGGCGGGCAGCTGACTGGCTACACCTTC. Translation gives CASSPQGGQLTGYTF. The chain employs TRBV7-3 and TRBJ1-2, with TRBD1 as a possible D gene (6 bases). The length of the CDR3 is 15 residues. Deletions cut 5 bases from V and 7 bases from J, with 20 bases between. Germline loops: CDR1 SGHTA, CDR2 FQGTGA.

The chain carries TRBV6-4 and TRBJ2-1; 13 bases agree with TRBD2. V lost 6 bases and J lost 7; bases outside the gene matches: 9. CDR1 and CDR2 from the germline V gene are MRHNA and SNTAGT. The CDR3 has 16 amino acids. This CDR3 reads CASSQEWTSGGNEQFF. The CDR3 DNA reads as TGTGCCAGCAGCCAGGAATGGACTAGCGGGGGAAATGAGCAGTTCTTC.

The rearrangement joins TRBV7-6 to TRBJ2-7; no clear D. The V gene lost 4 bases and the J gene lost 0 bases, with 13 bases spanning the gap. The CDR3 consists of 15 residues. Germline-derived CDR1 and CDR2 are SGHVS and FNYEAQ. Here the CDR3 DNA reads TGTGCCAGCAGCTCGCAGCCCCAGGCCTCCTACGAGCAGTACTTC. Amino acid sequence: CASSSQPQASYEQYF.

V gene TRBV27 combines with J gene TRBJ1-1; TRBD1 is a possible D gene (6 bases). V dropped 4 bases and J dropped 0 bases, with 18 bases sitting between them. The CDR3 runs to 17 residues. The V gene's germline CDR1 is MNHEY and CDR2 SMNVEV (reference sequence). In DNA form, the CDR3 reads TGTGCCAGCAGTTCCAGGACAGAAACTTACATGAACACTGAAGCTTTCTTT. It translates to CASSSRTETYMNTEAFF.

The rearrangement joins TRBV27 to TRBJ2-7; 10 bases match TRBD2. Looked up from germline, CDR1 is MNHEY and CDR2 is SMNVEV (reference sequence). J gave up 4 bases and V 2 bases, and 2 bases lay outside the gene matches. This CDR3 comprises 14 residues. The CDR3 spells CASSLLAGVYEQYF. The CDR3 nucleotides read TGTGCCAGCAGTTTACTAGCGGGGGTTTACGAGCAGTACTTC.

The chain employs TRBV9 and TRBJ1-1; 7 positions match TRBD1. CDR1 and CDR2 from the germline V gene are SGDLS and YYNGEE. CDR3 length equals 14 residues. After removal of 4 bases from V and 3 bases from J, the junction contained 6 bases not matched to a gene. For the CDR3, the DNA is TGTGCCAGCAGCCTCACCGGGACAGACACTGAAGCTTTCTTT. It specifies CASSLTGTDTEAFF. The full variable domain, with the rest looked up from reference TRBV9 and TRBJ1-1, is DSGVTQTPKHLITATGQRVTLRCSPRSGDLSVYWYQQSLDQGLQFLIQYYNGEERAKGNILERFSAQQFPDLHSELNLSSLELGDSALYFCASSLTGTDTEAFFGQGTRLTVV.

V gene TRBV5-5 combines with J gene TRBJ1-2, with unresolved D. The CDR3 extends over 14 amino acids. The V gene lost 4 bases and the J gene lost 7 bases, with 17 bases spanning the gap. Germline-derived CDR1 and CDR2 are SGHKS and YYEKEE (reference sequence). CDR3 sequence reads: CASSSAAVASGYTF. CDR3 bases: TGTGCCAGCAGCAGCGCCGCAGTCGCTAGTGGCTACACCTTC.

The V gene is TRBV6-1, the J gene TRBJ1-5; 9 bases align to TRBD1. The CDR3 extends over 14 amino acids. The V and J ends lost 8 bases and 3 bases, in that order; junction bases with no gene match: 5. Germline V gives CDR1 MNHNS, CDR2 SASEGT. CDR3 DNA sequence: TGTGCCAGCCGGACAGGGGCCAACAATCAGCCCCAGCATTTT. Translation gives CASRTGANNQPQHF.